This TCR beta chain was captured in a study of PD-L1 blockade in urothelial cancer. Per the germline V gene, CDR1 is SGHAT and CDR2 is FQDESV (reference sequence). CDR3 length equals 13 residues. V lost 2 bases and J lost 2, with 7 bases in between. The assay was immunoSEQ multiplex PCR, and TCRdb's table has in-frame clones only and misses some. The data contain around 46,000 clones, about four fifths of them singletons. Indicated time point: peripheral blood 6 weeks after treatment start. The source of this sequence is a man aged 60 to 75 with urothelial cancer. This chain uses TRBV11-1 with TRBJ2-7; D might be TRBD1 (5 bases). The sequencing here drew on PBMCs, taken around atezolizumab (anti-PD-L1) treatment. The CDR3 bases are TGTGCCAGCAGCTTAACGGACACCTACGAGCAGTACTTC. Translating it yields CASSLTDTYEQYF.